These 16 T cell receptor beta chains originate from one sample sequenced in a study of shared T cell receptors in the human thymus. Sequencing was performed with immunoSEQ multiplex PCR; in TCRdb, only in-frame clones are kept and a portion is missing. This table holds a few hundred thousand clones, approximately 95% found once. Material: thymocytes. Source of these receptors: a human donor.

The J gene is TRBJ2-7, the V gene TRBV5-6; D uncertain. Per germline, CDR1 SGHDT and CDR2 YYEEEE. The CDR3 is 11 amino acids. The ends were cut back, 0 bases at V and 6 bases at J, with 4 bases in the middle. CDR3 nucleotide sequence: TGTGCCAGCAGCTTGGGGGGCGAGCAGTACTTC. Protein: CASSLGGEQYF.

The chain employs TRBV6-4 and TRBJ2-7, with D maybe TRBD1 (6 bases). CDR1 and CDR2 (germline): MRHNA, SNTAGT. V lost 2 bases and J 0 bases, leaving 14 bases between the germline ends. CDR3 length: 16 amino acids. CDR3 DNA: TGTGCCAGCAGTGACACGCAGGGGAAGGGCTCCTACGAGCAGTACTTC. Its translation is CASSDTQGKGSYEQYF.

The rearrangement uses TRBV4-3 and TRBJ2-1; D call uncertain. With 1 base removed from V and 3 bases from J, the gap between germline ends came to 10 bases. Germline V gene sequence: CDR1 LGHNA, CDR2 YSLEER. The CDR3 loop spans 15 amino acids. The CDR3 DNA reads as TGCGCCAGCAGCCAAGGTCCCCCTCGCTACAATGAGCAGTTCTTC. It translates to CASSQGPPRYNEQFF.

The genes are TRBV14 and TRBJ1-4; no reliable D call. Trimming left V 0 bases short and J 8 bases short, with 16 bases between. The CDR3 runs 16 residues. Germline loops: CDR1 SGHDN, CDR2 FVKESK. The CDR3 DNA follows: TGTGCCAGCAGCCAAGACATGAAATTCCGTGGGGAAAAACTGTTTTTT. Encoded protein: CASSQDMKFRGEKLFF.

The chain links TRBV28 to TRBJ2-2, with D perhaps assigned TRBD1 or TRBD2 (6 bases each). The CDR3 consists of 17 residues. The germline V gene has CDR1 MDHEN and CDR2 SYDVKM. The V end was cut by 2 bases, the J end by 7 bases, with 20 bases between. CDR3: CASSLRPGARGVGELFF. The DNA of the CDR3 is TGTGCCAGCAGTTTAAGGCCGGGGGCGCGAGGGGTCGGGGAGCTGTTTTTT.

The rearrangement joins TRBV14 to TRBJ1-2; D uncertain. Trimming stripped 0 bases from V and 7 bases from J, with 15 bases between. Germline V gene lookup returns CDR1 SGHDN and CDR2 FVKESK. The CDR3 consists of 15 residues. CDR3 in DNA: TGTGCCAGCAGCCAAGATTGGGGTGTCTTCTCTGGCTACACCTTC. Translation gives CASSQDWGVFSGYTF.

The J gene is TRBJ2-2, the V gene TRBV5-1; D gene ambiguous. This CDR3 contains 12 residues. V was trimmed by 2 bases and J by 3 bases, leaving 2 bases between them. The germline V gene has CDR1 SGHRS and CDR2 YFSETQ. In nucleotides, the CDR3 is TGCGCCAGCAGCTTCTACACCGGGGAGCTGTTTTTT. Protein: CASSFYTGELFF.

The rearrangement joins TRBV5-8 to TRBJ2-2, with D unresolved. CDR1 SGHTS and CDR2 YDEGEE come from the germline V gene. The CDR3 runs 15 residues. Between the trimmed V and J ends, which lost 2 bases and 1 base, there was a span of 9 bases. CDR3 nucleotide sequence: TGTGCCAGCAGCTTCGACATGATGAACACCGGGGAGCTGTTTTTT. It codes for CASSFDMMNTGELFF.

This clone is a singleton in its sample. The chain uses TRBV30 and TRBJ2-3, with TRBD2 matching over 9 bases. The V and J ends lost 2 bases and 1 base, in that order; junction bases with no gene match: 7. In germline, CDR1 is GTSNPN, CDR2 SVGIG (reference sequence). This CDR3 contains 16 residues. In nucleotides, the CDR3 is TGTGCCTGGAGTACCTGGCAGCGGGGGGGCACAGATACGCAGTATTTT. Translation: CAWSTWQRGGTDTQYF. Supplemented by reference TRBV30 and TRBJ2-3, the full variable domain reads SQTIHQWPATLVQPVGSPLSLECTVEGTSNPNLYWYRQAAGRGLQLLFYSVGIGQISSEVPQNLSASRPQDRQFILSSKKLLLSDSGFYLCAWSTWQRGGTDTQYFGPGTRLTVL.

The rearrangement links TRBV9 to TRBJ2-2; no firm D call. V gave up 5 bases and J gave up 8 bases, with 7 bases separating them. This CDR3 comprises 11 residues. From germline, CDR1 is SGDLS and CDR2 YYNGEE. CDR3 DNA sequence: TGTGCCAGCAGTCACCGGGGGGAGCTGTTTTTT. It yields the protein CASSHRGELFF.

CDR3 DNA sequence: TGTGCCTGGAGTGTGAGGGCAGGTCGGGATGAGCAGTTCTTC. The encoded protein is CAWSVRAGRDEQFF. The rearrangement joins TRBV30 to TRBJ2-1, with D perhaps TRBD2 (5 bases). The CDR3 has 14 amino acids. In germline, CDR1 is GTSNPN, CDR2 SVGIG (reference sequence). V gave up 0 bases and J gave up 8 bases, with 14 bases separating them.

The chain links TRBV6-5 to TRBJ2-7; D uncertain. The CDR3 spans 15 residues. Germline lookup yields CDR1 MNHEY and CDR2 SVGAGI. Trimming took 5 bases from V and 0 from J, leaving 14 bases between them. The CDR3 region is CASSPIRPSSYEQYF. For the CDR3, the DNA is TGTGCCAGCAGTCCCATTCGTCCGAGCTCCTACGAGCAGTACTTC.

V is TRBV4-1 and J is TRBJ2-4; D is perhaps TRBD1 or TRBD2 (6 bases each). This CDR3 spans 15 amino acids. V gave up 2 bases and J gave up 7 bases, with 15 bases separating them. CDR1 is MGHRA, CDR2 YSYEKL, per germline. The CDR3 DNA follows: TGCGCCAGCAGCCAAAGGGGGGAGCCCGGGAACATTCAGTACTTC. As protein: CASSQRGEPGNIQYF.

The V gene is TRBV19, the J gene TRBJ1-5; tentatively, D is TRBD1 (5 bases). CDR3 length: 13 amino acids. Trimming stripped 5 bases from V and 9 bases from J, with 14 bases between. Germline CDR1 LNHDA, CDR2 SQIVND (reference sequence). The CDR3 loop is CASSPGTLVPQHF. The DNA of the CDR3 is TGTGCCAGTAGTCCCGGGACCTTGGTGCCCCAGCATTTT.

The V call is TRBV27, the J call TRBJ1-5, with TRBD1 identical over 8 bases. The ends lost 5 bases at V and 4 bases at J; junction bases unmatched: 7. CDR1 is MNHEY, CDR2 SMNVEV, per germline (reference sequence). This CDR3 is built from 15 residues. CDR3 region: CASSPRTGPNQPQHF. The CDR3 bases are TGTGCCAGCAGTCCAAGGACAGGGCCTAATCAGCCCCAGCATTTT.

CDR3 DNA: TGTGCCAGCAGCTTATCAGGGCGGTATGGCTACACCTTC. Translation gives CASSLSGRYGYTF. This chain uses TRBV7-3 with TRBJ1-2; possibly TRBD1 for D (5 bases). V dropped 2 bases and J dropped 5 bases, with 9 bases sitting between them. In germline, CDR1 is SGHTA, CDR2 FQGTGA. The CDR3 is made up of 13 amino acids. The full variable domain, with the rest looked up from reference TRBV7-3 and TRBJ1-2, is GAGVSQTPSNKVTEKGKYVELRCDPISGHTALYWYRQSLGQGPEFLIYFQGTGAADDSGLPNDRFFAVRPEGSVSTLKIQRTERGDSAVYLCASSLSGRYGYTFGSGTRLTVV.